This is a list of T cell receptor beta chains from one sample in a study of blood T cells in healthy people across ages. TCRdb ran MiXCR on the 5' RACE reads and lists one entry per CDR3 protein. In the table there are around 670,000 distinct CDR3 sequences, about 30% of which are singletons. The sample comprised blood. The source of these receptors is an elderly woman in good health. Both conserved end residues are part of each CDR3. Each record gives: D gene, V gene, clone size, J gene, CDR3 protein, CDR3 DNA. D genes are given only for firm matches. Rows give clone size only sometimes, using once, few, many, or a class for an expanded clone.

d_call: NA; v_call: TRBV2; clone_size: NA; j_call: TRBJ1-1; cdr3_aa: CASAWGPNTEAFF; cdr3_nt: TGTGCCAGCGCCTGGGGACCGAACACTGAAGCTTTCTTT
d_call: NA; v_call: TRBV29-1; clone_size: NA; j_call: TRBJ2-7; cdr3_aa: CSAGHRSSYNEQYF; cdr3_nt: TGCAGCGCCGGACACCGGAGCTCCTACAATGAGCAGTACTTC
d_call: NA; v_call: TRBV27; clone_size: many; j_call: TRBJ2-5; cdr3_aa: CASSLYGPSYQETQYF; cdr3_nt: TGTGCCAGCAGTTTATACGGCCCTTCGTACCAAGAGACCCAGTACTTC
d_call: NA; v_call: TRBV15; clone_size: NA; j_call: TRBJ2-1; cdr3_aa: CATSRDHGDTKAVNEQFF; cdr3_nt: TGTGCCACCAGCAGAGACCATGGGGACACTAAAGCGGTGAATGAGCAGTTCTTC
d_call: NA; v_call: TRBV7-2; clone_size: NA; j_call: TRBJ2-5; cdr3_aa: CASSFGQMYQETQYF; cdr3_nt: TGTGCCAGCAGCTTTGGACAGATGTACCAAGAGACCCAGTACTTC
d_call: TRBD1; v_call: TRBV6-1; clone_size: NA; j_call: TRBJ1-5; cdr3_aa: CASSGTGPLNQPQHF; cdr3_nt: TGTGCCAGCAGTGGGACAGGGCCCCTCAATCAGCCCCAGCATTTT
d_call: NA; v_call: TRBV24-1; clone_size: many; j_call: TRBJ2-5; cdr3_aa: CATSDGRRSETQYF; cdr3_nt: TGTGCCACCAGTGACGGACGCCGGAGTGAGACCCAGTACTTC
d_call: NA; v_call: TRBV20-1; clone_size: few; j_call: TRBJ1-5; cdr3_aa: CSARVLGGSDQPQHF; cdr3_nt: TGCAGTGCTAGAGTATTGGGGGGCTCCGATCAGCCCCAGCATTTT
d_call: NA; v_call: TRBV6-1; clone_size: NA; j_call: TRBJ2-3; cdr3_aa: CASTGQTRELQKALRTQYF; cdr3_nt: TGTGCCAGCACCGGTCAGACCCGCGAATTACAGAAGGCTCTGCGTACGCAGTATTTT
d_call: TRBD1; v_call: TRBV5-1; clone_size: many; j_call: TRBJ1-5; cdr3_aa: CASSPGTGGGQPQHF; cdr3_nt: TGCGCCAGCAGCCCAGGGACAGGGGGCGGGCAGCCCCAGCATTTT
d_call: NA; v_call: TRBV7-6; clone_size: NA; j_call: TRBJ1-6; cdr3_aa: CASSLAPPGSNSPLHF; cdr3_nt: TGTGCCAGCAGCTTAGCACCCCCGGGTTCTAATTCACCCCTCCACTTT
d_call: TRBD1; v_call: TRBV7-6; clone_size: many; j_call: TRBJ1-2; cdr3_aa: CASSQRTGPYTYGYTF; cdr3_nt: TGTGCCAGCAGCCAGCGGACAGGTCCATACACTTATGGCTACACCTTC
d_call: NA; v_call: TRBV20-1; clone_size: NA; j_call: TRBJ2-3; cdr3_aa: CSAPGVAPRDTQYF; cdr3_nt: TGCAGTGCCCCGGGTGTTGCCCCTCGAGATACGCAGTATTTT
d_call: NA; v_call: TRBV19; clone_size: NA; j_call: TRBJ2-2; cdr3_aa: CASSIRRNTGELFF; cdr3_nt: TGTGCCAGTAGTATAAGACGGAACACCGGGGAGCTGTTTTTT
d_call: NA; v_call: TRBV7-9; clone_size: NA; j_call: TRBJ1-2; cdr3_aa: CASSIRDPDYGYTF; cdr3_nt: TGTGCCAGCAGCATCCGGGACCCTGACTATGGCTACACCTTC
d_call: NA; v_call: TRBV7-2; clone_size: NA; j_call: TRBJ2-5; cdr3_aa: CASRQFSETQYF; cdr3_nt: TGTGCCAGCAGACAGTTTTCAGAGACCCAGTACTTC
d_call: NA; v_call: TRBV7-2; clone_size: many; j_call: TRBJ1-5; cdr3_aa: CASSSWDYSNQPQHF; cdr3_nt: TGTGCCAGCAGCTCATGGGATTATAGCAATCAGCCTCAGCATTTT
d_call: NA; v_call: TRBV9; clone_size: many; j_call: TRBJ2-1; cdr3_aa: CASSLQGLSYNEQFF; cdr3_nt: TGTGCCAGCAGCCTCCAGGGCCTATCCTACAATGAGCAGTTCTTC
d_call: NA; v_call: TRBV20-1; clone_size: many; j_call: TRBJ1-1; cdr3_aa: CSGGRNTEAFF; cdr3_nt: TGCAGCGGGGGGAGGAACACTGAAGCTTTCTTT
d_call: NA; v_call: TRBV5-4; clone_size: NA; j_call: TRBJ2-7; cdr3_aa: CASSLAGTSAREQYF; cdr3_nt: TGTGCCAGCAGCTTGGCCGGGACGAGCGCTCGCGAGCAGTACTTC
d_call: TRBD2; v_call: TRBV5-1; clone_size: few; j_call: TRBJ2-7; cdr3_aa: CASSSPGTSGGGFSKGEQYF; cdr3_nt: TGCGCCAGCAGCTCCCCCGGGACTAGCGGGGGGGGCTTCAGCAAGGGCGAGCAGTACTTC
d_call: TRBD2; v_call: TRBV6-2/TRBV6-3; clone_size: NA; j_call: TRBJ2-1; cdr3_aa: CASSYLAGGPLNEQFF; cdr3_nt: TGTGCCAGCAGTTATCTAGCGGGGGGGCCTTTGAATGAGCAGTTCTTC
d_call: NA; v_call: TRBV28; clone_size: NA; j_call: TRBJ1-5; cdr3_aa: CVSSFLQGVGQPQHF; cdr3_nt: TGTGTCAGCAGTTTTCTACAGGGAGTCGGTCAGCCCCAGCATTTT
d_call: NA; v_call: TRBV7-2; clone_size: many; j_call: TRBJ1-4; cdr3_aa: CASSSLVANEKLFF; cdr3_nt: TGTGCCAGCAGTTCCCTGGTGGCTAATGAAAAACTGTTTTTT
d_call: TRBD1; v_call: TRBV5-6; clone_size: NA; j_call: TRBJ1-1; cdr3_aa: CASSLLGQGDLNTEAFF; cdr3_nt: TGTGCCAGCAGCTTGCTGGGACAGGGGGACCTGAACACTGAAGCTTTCTTT
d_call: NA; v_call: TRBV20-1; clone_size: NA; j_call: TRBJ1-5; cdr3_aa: CSASLGNQPQHF; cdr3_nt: TGCAGTGCTAGCCTGGGGAATCAGCCCCAGCATTTT
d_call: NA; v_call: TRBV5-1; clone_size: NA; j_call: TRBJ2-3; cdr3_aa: CASSRRLNMGADTQYF; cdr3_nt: TGCGCCAGCAGCCGAAGACTTAATATGGGGGCAGATACGCAGTATTTT
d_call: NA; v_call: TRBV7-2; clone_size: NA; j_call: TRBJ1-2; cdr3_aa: CASSLQYRPNYDYTF; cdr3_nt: TGTGCCAGCAGCCTACAGTACAGGCCTAACTATGACTACACCTTC
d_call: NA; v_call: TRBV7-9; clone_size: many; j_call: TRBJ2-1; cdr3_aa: CASSLARPPLYNEQFF; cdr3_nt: TGTGCCAGCAGCTTAGCGCGACCTCCCCTGTACAATGAGCAGTTCTTC
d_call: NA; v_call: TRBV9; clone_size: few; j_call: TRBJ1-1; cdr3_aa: CASSVVPGTEAFF; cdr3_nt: TGTGCCAGCAGCGTAGTCCCCGGCACTGAAGCTTTCTTT
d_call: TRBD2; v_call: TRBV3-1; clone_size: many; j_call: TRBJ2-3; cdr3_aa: CASSDFGRGGGDTQYF; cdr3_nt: TGTGCCAGCAGCGACTTCGGGCGGGGCGGGGGTGATACGCAGTATTTT
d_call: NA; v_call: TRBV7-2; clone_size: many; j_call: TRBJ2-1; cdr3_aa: CASSRAVGRYNEQFF; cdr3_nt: TGTGCCAGCAGCCGGGCGGTAGGCAGATACAATGAGCAGTTCTTC
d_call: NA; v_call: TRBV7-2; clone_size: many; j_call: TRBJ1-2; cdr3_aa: CASTLSYGYTF; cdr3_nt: TGTGCCAGCACCCTCTCCTATGGCTACACCTTC
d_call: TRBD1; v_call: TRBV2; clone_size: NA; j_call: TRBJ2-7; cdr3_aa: CASSEERTGYGEQYF; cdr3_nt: TGTGCCAGCAGTGAGGAAAGGACAGGGTACGGCGAGCAGTACTTC
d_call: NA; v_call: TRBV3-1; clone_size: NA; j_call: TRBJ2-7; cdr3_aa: CASTPGRGASGRYEQYF; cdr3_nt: TGTGCCTCAACCCCGGGGAGGGGGGCTAGCGGAAGATACGAGCAGTACTTC
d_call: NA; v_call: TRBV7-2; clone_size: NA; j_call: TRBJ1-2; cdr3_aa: CASSLVSFENYGYTF; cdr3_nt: TGTGCCAGCAGCTTAGTATCGTTTGAGAACTATGGCTACACCTTC
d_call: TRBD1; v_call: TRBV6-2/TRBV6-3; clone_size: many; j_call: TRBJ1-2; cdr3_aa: CASSYSKTGGYGYTF; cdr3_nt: TGTGCCAGCAGTTACTCGAAAACAGGGGGCTATGGCTACACCTTC
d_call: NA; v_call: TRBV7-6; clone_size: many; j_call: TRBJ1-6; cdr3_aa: CASSLADFNSPLHF; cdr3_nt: TGTGCCAGCAGCTTAGCGGACTTTAATTCACCCCTCCACTTT
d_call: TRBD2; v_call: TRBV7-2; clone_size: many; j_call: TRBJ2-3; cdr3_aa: CASSSLAGGGDTQYF; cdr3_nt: TGTGCCAGCAGCTCCCTAGCGGGGGGAGGTGATACGCAGTATTTT
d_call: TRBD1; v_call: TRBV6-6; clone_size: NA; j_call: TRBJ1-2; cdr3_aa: CASSSRDRAGYTF; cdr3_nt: TGTGCCAGCAGTTCCCGGGACAGGGCAGGCTACACCTTC
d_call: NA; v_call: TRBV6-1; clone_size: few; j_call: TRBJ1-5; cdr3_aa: CASSSRQERNQPQHF; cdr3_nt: TGTGCCAGCAGTAGCCGCCAGGAGCGCAATCAGCCCCAGCATTTT
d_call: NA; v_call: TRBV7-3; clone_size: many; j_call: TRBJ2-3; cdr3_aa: CASSPTGPPQDTQYF; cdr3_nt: TGTGCCAGCAGCCCGACGGGGCCCCCCCAAGATACGCAGTATTTT
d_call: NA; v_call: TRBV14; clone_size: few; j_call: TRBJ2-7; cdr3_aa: CASSQVGRLSYNEQYF; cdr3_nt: TGTGCCAGCAGCCAAGTGGGAAGACTCTCCTACAATGAGCAGTACTTC
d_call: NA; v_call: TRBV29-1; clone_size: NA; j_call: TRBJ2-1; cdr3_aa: CSVLGGASAYNEQFF; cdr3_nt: TGCAGCGTTCTTGGAGGGGCTAGCGCCTACAATGAGCAGTTCTTC
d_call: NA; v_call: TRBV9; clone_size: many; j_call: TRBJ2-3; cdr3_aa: CASSLTPGEVTDTQYF; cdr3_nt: TGTGCCAGCAGCCTCACCCCGGGGGAGGTCACAGATACGCAGTATTTT
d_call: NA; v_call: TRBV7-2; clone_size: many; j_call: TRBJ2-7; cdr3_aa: CASSLSQGIEQYF; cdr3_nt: TGTGCCAGCAGCTTATCACAGGGCATCGAGCAGTACTTC
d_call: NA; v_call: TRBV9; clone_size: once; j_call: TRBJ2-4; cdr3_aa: CDSSPQGGEAKNIQYF; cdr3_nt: TGCGACAGCAGCCCTCAAGGAGGAGAGGCCAAAAACATTCAGTACTTC
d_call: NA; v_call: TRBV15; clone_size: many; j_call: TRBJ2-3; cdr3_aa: CATSKGGVSTDTQYF; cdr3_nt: TGTGCCACCAGCAAGGGGGGGGTTAGCACAGATACGCAGTATTTT
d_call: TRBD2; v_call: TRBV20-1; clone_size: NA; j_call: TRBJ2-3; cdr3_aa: CSAGPGLAGSTDTQYF; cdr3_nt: TGCAGTGCTGGCCCGGGACTAGCGGGGAGCACAGATACGCAGTATTTT
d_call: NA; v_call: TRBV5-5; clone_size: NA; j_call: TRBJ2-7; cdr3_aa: CANSLEGGETYEQYF; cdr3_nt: TGTGCCAACAGCTTGGAAGGGGGAGAGACCTACGAGCAGTACTTC